This T cell receptor beta chain was captured in a study of blood T cell repertoires in COVID-19 (dated by TCRdb to 2018 to 2021). Describing the broader study: Samples covering the acute and convalescent phases of COVID-19 were provided by collaborators in the United States, Italy and Spain. The material from the prospective study consisted of cDNA or gDNA derived from T cells, B-cell-depleted T cells, or PBMCs. The dataset comprised deeply sampled blood TCRbeta repertoires from subjects exposed to, actively infected with, or recovered from COVID-19. The repertoires were released in a freely available public database meant as a resource for research on the immune response to SARS-CoV-2. Samples were obtained from the ongoing ImmuneRACE study (first 160 participants) and from approximately 1,200 subjects provided by 6 global collaborators. Sample metadata almost always included a de-identified subject ID, COVID-19 status, age in years and sex. HLA class I and class II types, where available, came from metadata supplied by the sample provider rather than from assay-based typing. Broad study findings and their caveats: How much clinical and demographic metadata was included differed by source and by participant, and the metadata was provided uncurated.

TCRbeta CDR3 regions were amplified from genomic DNA by means of the immunoSEQ Assay, a bias-controlled multiplex PCR. The source study handled its data this way. The number of nucleated cells in each sample was estimated from the amplification of reference gene primers within the assay. To quantify the absolute abundance of each unique TCRbeta CDR3 rearrangement, sequence reads were collapsed and filtered. Productive Simpson clonality was computed per sample as the square root of Simpson's diversity index over productive rearrangements. TCRdb took this table from immuneACCESS and kept in-frame rearrangements with V and J called. Such tables lack part of the clones; where checked against another copy, unresolved V genes explain under half of the gap, and the rest is unexplained. V and J calls and clone size are as listed in that table; D and trimming were resolved from the DNA. This sample comprises some 68,000 clones, around 91% of them detected only once. Of the sample, approximately 2.9% is held by the ten largest clones.

V lost 6 bases and J lost 6 bases, and the count of bases not matched to a germline gene is 4. Including the terminal cysteine and phenylalanine, the CDR3 comprises 13 residues. Only the CDR3 region is kept as DNA, spanning 39 bases read in frame from base 1. The germline V gene encodes CDR1 MDHEN and CDR2 SYDVKM. Details on this clone: This clone's antigen is unknown. Base qualities are not provided; no much larger clone lies one nucleotide away.

Collaborating institutions collected whole blood in K2EDTA tubes following their own protocols. Collaborator samples were shipped for TCRbeta analysis as frozen whole blood, isolated PBMCs, or DNA extracted from either sample type. The rearranged chain carries TRBV28 and TRBJ1-2, and 10 bases in between align with TRBD1. The sample was peripheral blood. The TCR originated in a man in his fifties or sixties with acute or convalescent COVID-19. The DNA sequence reads TGTGCCAGCAGGAAAGGGACAGGGGATGGCTACACCTTC. This sequence encodes CASRKGTGDGYTF.